This note documents a single T cell receptor beta chain sequence. This specimen comes from a study of blood T cell repertoires in COVID-19. V lost 0 bases, J lost 3 bases, and 8 bases lay in between. The CDR3 consists of 14 residues. The germline V gene has CDR1 KGHSH and CDR2 LQKENI. In the original analysis: Estimates of nucleated cell counts were drawn from the amplification of reference gene primers. Generated by immunoSEQ multiplex PCR, the TCRdb table keeps only in-frame clones and is missing some. The V and J calls and clone size come from that table; D and trimming were worked out from the DNA. The sample holds approximately 260,000 clones, roughly 89% seen once.

This sequence joins TRBV18 and TRBJ2-5; D is ambiguous. The source is a middle-aged woman who had recovered from COVID-19. Input material: peripheral blood. The CDR3, as DNA: TGTGCCAGCTCACCACCGCCAGTCGAAGAGACCCAGTACTTC. This translates into CASSPPPVEETQYF.